The 9 T cell receptor beta chains listed next were all sequenced from one sample in a study of cytomegalovirus exposure and HLA in healthy donors. PCR used 60 Vbeta primers and 13 Jbeta primers. Repertoires were generated with immunoSEQ multiplex PCR, while TCRdb's copy carries only in-frame clones and drops some. Seen here are 100,000 to 150,000 clones, approximately 79% observed once, and the top ten hold roughly 1.1%. The sequencing input was PBMCs. The origin of the receptors is a male donor in good health and CMV-seronegative.

V is TRBV30 and J is TRBJ1-5; a possible D gene is TRBD1 (6 bases). The CDR3 has 14 residues. Germline-derived CDR1 and CDR2 are GTSNPN and SVGIG (reference sequence). V was trimmed by 0 bases and J by 7 bases, leaving 13 bases between them. CDR3 DNA: TGTGCCTGGAGTGTACAGGGTTTCGGGCAGCCCCAGCATTTT. The encoded protein is CAWSVQGFGQPQHF. The variable domain in full, with the rest retrieved from reference TRBV30 and TRBJ1-5, is SQTIHQWPATLVQPVGSPLSLECTVEGTSNPNLYWYRQAAGRGLQLLFYSVGIGQISSEVPQNLSASRPQDRQFILSSKKLLLSDSGFYLCAWSVQGFGQPQHFGDGTRLSIL.

J is TRBJ1-4 and V is TRBV2; no reliable D call. The CDR3 runs 15 residues. Trimming stripped 7 bases from V and 8 bases from J, with 20 bases between. The germline CDR1 and CDR2 sequences are SNHLY and FYNNEI. CDR3 loop: CASTTPNRPGEKLFF. The CDR3 coding sequence is TGTGCCAGCACAACCCCGAACAGACCAGGAGAAAAACTGTTTTTT.

This clone was counted many times. This rearrangement joins TRBV7-2 to TRBJ1-1; 12 nucleotides match TRBD1. Trimming took 5 bases from V and 6 from J; bases not matched to a gene: 4. Germline assignment: CDR1 SGHTA and CDR2 FQGNSA. The CDR3 has 14 residues. The CDR3 DNA follows: TGTGCCAGCAGCGGGACAGGGGGCTGGCCTGAAGCTTTCTTT. Its translation is CASSGTGGWPEAFF. Complete variable domain (other parts from reference TRBV7-2 and TRBJ1-1): GAGVSQSPSNKVTEKGKDVELRCDPISGHTALYWYRQSLGQGLEFLIYFQGNSAPDKSGLPSDRFSAERTGGSVSTLTIQRTQQEDSAVYLCASSGTGGWPEAFFGQGTRLTVV.

The J gene is TRBJ2-7, the V gene TRBV4-2; weak D call: TRBD2 (6 bases). Germline CDR1 reads LGHNA; CDR2 reads YNFKEQ. This CDR3 has 13 residues. V dropped 1 base and J dropped 5 bases, with 9 bases sitting between them. CDR3 protein: CASSQGGGNEQYF. The CDR3 DNA sequence: TGTGCCAGCAGCCAAGGTGGGGGGAACGAGCAGTACTTC.

The rearrangement uses TRBV4-3 and TRBJ2-5, with TRBD2 matching 8 bases. Germline V gene lookup returns CDR1 LGHNA and CDR2 YSLEER. Unmatched junction bases numbered 8, after V lost 0 bases and J lost 5 bases. CDR3 length: 16 residues. The CDR3 spells CASSQDTGGAGETQYF. The DNA of the CDR3 is TGCGCCAGCAGCCAAGATACCGGGGGGGCGGGGGAGACCCAGTACTTC.

The genes are TRBV7-2 and TRBJ1-1; 9 bases map to TRBD1. CDR3 length: 18 residues. Germline CDR1 and CDR2: SGHTA and FQGNSA. V gave up 2 bases and J gave up 2 bases; unmatched junction bases: 12. The CDR3 loop reads CASSLNLQGALTNTEAFF. The CDR3 nucleotides read TGTGCCAGCAGCTTAAACCTACAGGGGGCCCTGACTAACACTGAAGCTTTCTTT.

The chain recombines TRBV5-1 with TRBJ1-1; D remains ambiguous. Germline V gene data show CDR1 as SGHRS and CDR2 as YFSETQ. The CDR3 consists of 14 residues. Trimming shortened V by 3 bases and J by 0 bases, and 9 bases separated the two germline ends. The CDR3, as DNA: TGCGCCAGCAGCTGGAGTTCCATGAACACTGAAGCTTTCTTT. It specifies CASSWSSMNTEAFF. The whole variable domain, remainder taken from reference TRBV5-1 and TRBJ1-1, is KAGVTQTPRYLIKTRGQQVTLSCSPISGHRSVSWYQQTPGQGLQFLFEYFSETQRNKGNFPGRFSGRQFSNSRSEMNVSTLELGDSALYLCASSWSSMNTEAFFGQGTRLTVV.

This clone was found once. V is TRBV4-1 and J is TRBJ2-7; 7 bases agree with TRBD1. CDR3 size: 14 residues. V lost 5 bases and J lost 4; bases outside the gene matches: 8. Germline values: CDR1 MGHRA, CDR2 YSYEKL. The CDR3: CASSSFGQDYEQYF. CDR3 bases: TGCGCCAGCAGCAGTTTTGGACAGGATTACGAGCAGTACTTC.

V gene TRBV7-8 combines with J gene TRBJ2-1; D is uncertain. The CDR3 sequence is 15 residues long. Trimming pared 3 bases from V and 4 bases from J, leaving 13 bases between. Germline values: CDR1 SGHVS, CDR2 FQNEAQ. Written as DNA, the CDR3 is TGTGCCAGCAGCTTTGGGCAGCTACCATACAATGAGCAGTTCTTC. This gives the protein CASSFGQLPYNEQFF.